A single sample is the source of the 5 T cell receptor beta chains below, sequenced in a study of cytomegalovirus exposure and HLA in healthy donors. Profiling relied on immunoSEQ multiplex PCR, and the TCRdb table lists in-frame clones only, not all of them. This table holds some 170,000 clones, roughly 80% found once. The sequenced material came from PBMCs. These receptors came from a man younger than 45 in good health and CMV-seropositive.

The chain employs TRBV7-9 and TRBJ1-5; D gene unclear. The CDR3 extends over 15 amino acids. The germline gives CDR1 SEHNR, CDR2 FQNEAQ (reference sequence). The V gene lost 4 bases and the J gene lost 2 bases, with 12 bases spanning the gap. The CDR3 nucleotides are TGTGCCAGCAGCTCCGCCGGAAGCGGCAATCAGCCCCAGCATTTT. Encoded protein: CASSSAGSGNQPQHF.

The genes are TRBV27 and TRBJ2-1; TRBD1 agrees at 10 bases. The CDR3 totals 14 residues. Losses at the gene ends were 4 bases for V and 9 bases for J; bases not matched to a gene: 6. The germline CDR1 and CDR2 sequences are MNHEY and SMNVEV (reference sequence). In nucleotides, the CDR3 is TGTGCCAGCAGTTCCCTCGGGACAGGGGTTGAGCAGTTCTTC. This sequence encodes CASSSLGTGVEQFF.

The chain is built from TRBV27 and TRBJ2-7; a possible D gene is TRBD2 (6 bases). CDR3 size: 15 residues. Trimming removed 3 bases at V and 4 bases at J, with 16 bases between. The germline V gene encodes CDR1 MNHEY and CDR2 SMNVEV (reference sequence). The CDR3 sequence is CASSLTLNSGYEQYF. Written as DNA, the CDR3 is TGTGCCAGCAGTTTGACGTTAAATAGCGGATACGAGCAGTACTTC.

In this sample, this clone turned up once. This sequence joins TRBV10-3 and TRBJ2-7; a weak D match, TRBD2 (5 bases). The CDR3 contains 14 residues. With 7 bases removed from V and 2 bases from J, the gap between germline ends came to 15 bases. Germline-derived CDR1 and CDR2 are ENHRY and SYGVKD. The DNA for the CDR3 is TGTGCCATCAAAGAGGGCCCCGGCCCCTACGAGCAGTACTTC. Translating it yields CAIKEGPGPYEQYF.

This clone was picked up one time. The V and J genes are TRBV18 and TRBJ2-5; maybe TRBD1 (6 bases). The germline V and J ends were trimmed by 0 bases and 6 bases, with 17 bases remaining between them. The germline gives CDR1 KGHSH, CDR2 LQKENI. This CDR3 comprises 16 residues. CDR3 nucleotide sequence: TGTGCCAGCTCACCACCGTGGGGGCTAGATCAGAAGACCCAGTACTTC. It specifies CASSPPWGLDQKTQYF.